This T cell receptor (beta chain) is drawn from a study of T-cell reconstitution after alpha-beta-depleted transplantation in children. The CDR3 spans 15 residues. The ends lost 4 bases at V and 7 bases at J; junction bases unmatched: 10. From germline, CDR1 is SGHRS and CDR2 YFSETQ. This clonotype was detected ten times or more. Library preparation (for TCRbeta) was performed with unique molecular identifiers. MiXCR, run by TCRdb on the PCR reads, gives a single entry per CDR3 protein. The sample consists of 70,000 to 95,000 distinct CDR3 sequences, 12% of them appearing once. The chain links TRBV5-1 to TRBJ2-7; 11 nucleotides agree with TRBD1. The origin of this receptor is a human donor who donated a stem cell graft to a child with inherited bone marrow failure. The sample here was PBMCs from the stem cell graft donor, taken from the stem cell graft. As DNA, the CDR3 is TGCGCCAGCAGCATCACCGGGACAGGGGGTAATGAGCAGTACTTC. Its translation is CASSITGTGGNEQYF.